These 2 T cell receptor beta chains came from one sample sequenced in a study of blood T cell repertoires in COVID-19. The protocol was immunoSEQ multiplex PCR, while the TCRdb copy is restricted to in-frame clones and leaves out a portion. The table lists some 250,000 clones, just under 90% of them singletons. Sequencing input: PBMCs or T cells enriched from blood (not recorded which). These receptors were taken from a woman in her twenties or thirties with acute COVID-19.

The gene calls are TRBV10-3 and TRBJ1-6; D is possibly TRBD1 (6 bases). The CDR3 extends over 13 amino acids. Germline CDR1 is ENHRY and CDR2 is SYGVKD. V lost 7 bases to trimming and J lost 4 bases, with 8 bases between them. The CDR3 nucleotides read TGTGCCATCACGGGACAATATAATTCACCCCTCCACTTT. Its protein is CAITGQYNSPLHF.

This chain connects TRBV7-7 to TRBJ2-1; 10 nucleotides align to TRBD1. The CDR3 totals 15 residues. Germline assignment: CDR1 SSHAT and CDR2 FNYEAQ (reference sequence). Germline trimming cut 4 bases from V and 4 bases from J; bases unmatched to any gene: 4. In DNA form, the CDR3 reads TGTGCCAGCAGCTCGACAGGGGGCAGGTACAATGAGCAGTTCTTC. It codes for CASSSTGGRYNEQFF. The variable domain in full, with the rest retrieved from reference TRBV7-7 and TRBJ2-1, is GAGVSQSPRYKVTKRGQDVTLRCDPISSHATLYWYQQALGQGPEFLTYFNYEAQPDKSGLPSDRFSAERPEGSISTLTIQRTEQRDSAMYRCASSSTGGRYNEQFFGPGTRLTVL.